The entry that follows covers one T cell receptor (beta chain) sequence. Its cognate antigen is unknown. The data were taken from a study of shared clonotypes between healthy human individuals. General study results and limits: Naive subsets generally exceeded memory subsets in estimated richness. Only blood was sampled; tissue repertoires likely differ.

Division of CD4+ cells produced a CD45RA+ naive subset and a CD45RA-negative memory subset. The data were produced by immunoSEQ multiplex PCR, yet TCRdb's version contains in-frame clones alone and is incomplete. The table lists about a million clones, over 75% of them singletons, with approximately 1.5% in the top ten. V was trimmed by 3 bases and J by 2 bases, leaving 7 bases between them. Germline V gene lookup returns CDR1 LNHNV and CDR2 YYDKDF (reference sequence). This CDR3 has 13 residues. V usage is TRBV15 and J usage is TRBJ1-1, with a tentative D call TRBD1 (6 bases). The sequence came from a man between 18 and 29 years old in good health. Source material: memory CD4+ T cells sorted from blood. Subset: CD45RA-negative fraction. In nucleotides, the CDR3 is TGTGCCACCAGCAGCAGGGGAAACACTGAAGCTTTCTTT. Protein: CATSSRGNTEAFF.